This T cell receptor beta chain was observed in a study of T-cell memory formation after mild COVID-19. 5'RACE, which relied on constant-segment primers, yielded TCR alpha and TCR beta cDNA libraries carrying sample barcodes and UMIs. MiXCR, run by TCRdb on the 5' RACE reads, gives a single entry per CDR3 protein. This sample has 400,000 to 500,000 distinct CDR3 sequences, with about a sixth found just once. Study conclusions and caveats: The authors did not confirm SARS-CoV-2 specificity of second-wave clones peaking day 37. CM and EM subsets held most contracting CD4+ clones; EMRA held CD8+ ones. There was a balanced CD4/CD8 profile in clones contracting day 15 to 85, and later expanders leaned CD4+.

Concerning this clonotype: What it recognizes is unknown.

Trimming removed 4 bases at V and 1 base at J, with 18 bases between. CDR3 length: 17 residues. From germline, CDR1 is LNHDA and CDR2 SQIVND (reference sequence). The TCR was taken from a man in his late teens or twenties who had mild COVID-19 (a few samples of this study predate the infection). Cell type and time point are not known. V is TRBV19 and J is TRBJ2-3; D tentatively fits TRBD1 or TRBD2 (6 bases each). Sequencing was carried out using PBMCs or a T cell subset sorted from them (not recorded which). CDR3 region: CASSTLQGPGGTDTQYF. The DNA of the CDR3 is TGTGCCAGTAGTACCCTCCAGGGGCCGGGGGGCACAGATACGCAGTATTTT.